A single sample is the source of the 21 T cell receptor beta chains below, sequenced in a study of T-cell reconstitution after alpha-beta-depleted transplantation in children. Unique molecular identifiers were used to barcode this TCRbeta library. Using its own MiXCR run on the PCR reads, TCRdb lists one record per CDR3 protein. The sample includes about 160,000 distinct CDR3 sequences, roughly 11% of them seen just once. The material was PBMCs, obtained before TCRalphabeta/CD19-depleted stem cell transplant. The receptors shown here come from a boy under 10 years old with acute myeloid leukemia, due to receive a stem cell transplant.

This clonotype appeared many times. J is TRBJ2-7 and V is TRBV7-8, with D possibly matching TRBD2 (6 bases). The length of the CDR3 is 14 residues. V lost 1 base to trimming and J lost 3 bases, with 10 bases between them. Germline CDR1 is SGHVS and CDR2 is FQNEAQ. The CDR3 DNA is TGTGCCAGCAGCTTAGTGCCGGGGGTCTACGAGCAGTACTTC. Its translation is CASSLVPGVYEQYF.

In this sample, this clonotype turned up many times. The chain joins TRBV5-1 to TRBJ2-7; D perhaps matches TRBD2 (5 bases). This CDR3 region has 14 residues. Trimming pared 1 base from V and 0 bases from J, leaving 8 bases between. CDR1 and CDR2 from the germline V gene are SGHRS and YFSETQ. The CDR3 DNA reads TGCGCCAGCAGCTTGCGGGGAGCCTCCTACGAGCAGTACTTC. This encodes CASSLRGASYEQYF.

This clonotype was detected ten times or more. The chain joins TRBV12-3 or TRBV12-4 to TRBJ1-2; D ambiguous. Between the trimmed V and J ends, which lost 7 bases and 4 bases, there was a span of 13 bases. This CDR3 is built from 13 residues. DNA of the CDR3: TGTGCCAGCACCCCGGAGGCGGGCTATGGCTACACCTTC. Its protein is CASTPEAGYGYTF.

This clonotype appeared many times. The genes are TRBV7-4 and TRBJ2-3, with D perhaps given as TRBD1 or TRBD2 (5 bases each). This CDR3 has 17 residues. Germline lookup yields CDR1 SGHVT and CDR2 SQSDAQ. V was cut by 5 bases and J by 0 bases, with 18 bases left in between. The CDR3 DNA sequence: TGTGCCAGCAGCGGCCGGGACCAGGACTCTAGCACAGATACGCAGTATTTT. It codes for CASSGRDQDSSTDTQYF.

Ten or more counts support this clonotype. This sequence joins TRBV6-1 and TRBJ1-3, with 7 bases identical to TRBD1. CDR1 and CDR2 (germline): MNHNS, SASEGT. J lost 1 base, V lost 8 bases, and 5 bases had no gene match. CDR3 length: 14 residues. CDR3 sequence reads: CASCGTESGNTIYF. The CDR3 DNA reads TGTGCCAGCTGCGGGACAGAGTCTGGAAACACCATATATTTT.

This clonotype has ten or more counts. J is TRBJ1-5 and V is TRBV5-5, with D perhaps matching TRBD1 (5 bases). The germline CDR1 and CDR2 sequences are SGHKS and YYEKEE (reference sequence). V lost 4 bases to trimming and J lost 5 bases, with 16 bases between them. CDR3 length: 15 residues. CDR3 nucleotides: TGTGCCAGCAGCCCTAGTCCAGGGCGGCATCAGCCCCAGCATTTT. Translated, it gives CASSPSPGRHQPQHF.

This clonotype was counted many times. This chain's CDR3 is CASSSILGRDQPQHF. Written as DNA, the CDR3 is TGTGCCAGCAGCTCCATACTCGGAAGGGATCAGCCCCAGCATTTT. The chain uses TRBV11-2 and TRBJ1-5, with unresolved D. Germline V lookup: CDR1 SGHAT, CDR2 FQNNGV. V was trimmed by 4 bases and J by 5 bases, leaving 15 bases between them. The CDR3 runs 15 residues.

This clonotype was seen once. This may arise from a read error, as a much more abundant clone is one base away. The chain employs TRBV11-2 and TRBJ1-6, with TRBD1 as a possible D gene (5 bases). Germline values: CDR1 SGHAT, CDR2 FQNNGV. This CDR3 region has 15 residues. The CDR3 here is CASSFAGYLESPLPF. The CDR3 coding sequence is TGTGCCAGCAGCTTTGCAGGGTACCTCGAGTCACCCCTCCCCTTT.

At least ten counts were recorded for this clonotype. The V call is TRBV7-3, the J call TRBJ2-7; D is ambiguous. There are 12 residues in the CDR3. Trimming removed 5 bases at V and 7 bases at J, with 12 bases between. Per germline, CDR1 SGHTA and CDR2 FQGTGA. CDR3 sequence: CASSTPGEEQYF. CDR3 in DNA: TGTGCCAGCAGCACCCCCGGAGAGGAGCAGTACTTC.

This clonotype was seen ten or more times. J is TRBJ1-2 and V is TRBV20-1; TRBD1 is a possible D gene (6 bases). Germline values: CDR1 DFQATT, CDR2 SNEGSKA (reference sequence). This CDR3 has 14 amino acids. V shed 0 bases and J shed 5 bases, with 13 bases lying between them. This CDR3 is CSARDYRELYGYTF. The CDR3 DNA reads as TGCAGTGCTAGAGATTACAGGGAGCTTTATGGCTACACCTTC.

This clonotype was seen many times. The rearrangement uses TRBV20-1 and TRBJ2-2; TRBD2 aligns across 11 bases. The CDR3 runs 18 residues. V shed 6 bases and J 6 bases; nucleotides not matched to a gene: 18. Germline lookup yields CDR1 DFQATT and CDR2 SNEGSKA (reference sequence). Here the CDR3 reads CSADGTDSSGRRSGELFF. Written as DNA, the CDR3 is TGCAGTGCAGACGGGACAGATTCTAGCGGGAGGCGGTCCGGGGAGCTGTTTTTT.

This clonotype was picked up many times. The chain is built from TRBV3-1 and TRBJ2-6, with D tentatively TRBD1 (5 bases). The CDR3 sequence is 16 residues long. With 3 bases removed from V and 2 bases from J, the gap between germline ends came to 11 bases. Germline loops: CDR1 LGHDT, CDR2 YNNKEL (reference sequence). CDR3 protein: CASSHSGNAGANVLTF. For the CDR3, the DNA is TGTGCCAGCAGCCATTCAGGGAACGCTGGGGCCAACGTCCTGACTTTC.

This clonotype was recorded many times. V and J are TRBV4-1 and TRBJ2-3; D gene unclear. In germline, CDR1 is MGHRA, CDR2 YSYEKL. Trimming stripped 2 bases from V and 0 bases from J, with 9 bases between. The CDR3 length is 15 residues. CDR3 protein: CASSQRSASTDTQYF. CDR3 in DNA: TGCGCCAGCAGCCAAAGGTCGGCTAGCACAGATACGCAGTATTTT.

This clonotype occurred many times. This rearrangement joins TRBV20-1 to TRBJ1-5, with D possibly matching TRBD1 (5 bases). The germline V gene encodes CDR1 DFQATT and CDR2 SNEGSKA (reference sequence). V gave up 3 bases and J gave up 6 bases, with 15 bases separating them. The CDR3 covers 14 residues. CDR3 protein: CSASKGNGGQPQHF. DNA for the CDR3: TGCAGTGCTAGTAAGGGAAATGGGGGTCAGCCCCAGCATTTT.

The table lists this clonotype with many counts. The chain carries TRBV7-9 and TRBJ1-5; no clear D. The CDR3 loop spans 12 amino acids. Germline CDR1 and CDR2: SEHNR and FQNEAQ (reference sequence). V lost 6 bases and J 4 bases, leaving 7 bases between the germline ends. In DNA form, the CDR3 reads TGTGCCAGCAGTTTACAGAATCAGCCCCAGCATTTT. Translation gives CASSLQNQPQHF.

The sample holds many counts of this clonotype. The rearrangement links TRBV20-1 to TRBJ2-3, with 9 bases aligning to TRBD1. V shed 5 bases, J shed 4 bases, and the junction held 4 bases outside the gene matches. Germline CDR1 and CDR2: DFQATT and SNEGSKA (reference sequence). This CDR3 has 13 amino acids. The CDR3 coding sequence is TGCAGTGCTCTAACAGGGGGCGCAGATACGCAGTATTTT. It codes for CSALTGGADTQYF.

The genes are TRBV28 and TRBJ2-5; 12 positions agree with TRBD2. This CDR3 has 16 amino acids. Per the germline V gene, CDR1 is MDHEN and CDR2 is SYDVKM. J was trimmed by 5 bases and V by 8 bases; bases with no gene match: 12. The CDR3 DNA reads TGTGCCAGCGGCCCCGCGGCTAGCGGGAGGGCGGAGACCCAGTACTTC. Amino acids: CASGPAASGRAETQYF. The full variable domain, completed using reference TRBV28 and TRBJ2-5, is DVKVTQSSRYLVKRTGEKVFLECVQDMDHENMFWYRQDPGLGLRLIYFSYDVKMKEKGDIPEGYSVSREKKERFSLILESASTNQTSMYLCASGPAASGRAETQYFGPGTRLLVL.

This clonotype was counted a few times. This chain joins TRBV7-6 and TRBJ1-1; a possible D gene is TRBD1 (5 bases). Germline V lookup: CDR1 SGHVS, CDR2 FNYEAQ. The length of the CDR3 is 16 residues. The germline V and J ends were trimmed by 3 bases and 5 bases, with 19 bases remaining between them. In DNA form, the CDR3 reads TGTGCCAGCAGCTTGGCATCCCAAAGAAGGGGAACTGAAGCTTTCTTT. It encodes CASSLASQRRGTEAFF.

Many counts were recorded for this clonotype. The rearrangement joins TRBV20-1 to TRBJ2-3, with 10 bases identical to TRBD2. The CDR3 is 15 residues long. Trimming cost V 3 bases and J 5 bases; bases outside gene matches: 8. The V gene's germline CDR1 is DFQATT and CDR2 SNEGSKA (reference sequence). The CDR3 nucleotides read TGCAGTGCTAGCCAAGCGGGGGGGGTCCAAGATACGCAGTATTTT. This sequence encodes CSASQAGGVQDTQYF.

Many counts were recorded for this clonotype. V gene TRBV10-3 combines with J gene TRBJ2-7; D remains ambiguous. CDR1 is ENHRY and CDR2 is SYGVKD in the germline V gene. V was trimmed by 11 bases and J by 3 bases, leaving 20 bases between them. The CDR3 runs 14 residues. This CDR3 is CAASPSGDRYEQYV. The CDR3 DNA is TGTGCCGCCTCTCCATCTGGCGACCGCTACGAGCAGTACGTC.

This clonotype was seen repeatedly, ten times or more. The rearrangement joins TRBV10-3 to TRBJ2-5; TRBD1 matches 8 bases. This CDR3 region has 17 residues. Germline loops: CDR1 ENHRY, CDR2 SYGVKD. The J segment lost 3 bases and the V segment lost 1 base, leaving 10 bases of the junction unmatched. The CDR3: CAISEFPQGAGEETQYF. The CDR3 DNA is TGTGCCATCAGTGAGTTTCCCCAGGGGGCTGGAGAAGAGACCCAGTACTTC.